These 2 T cell receptor beta chains originate from one sample sequenced in a study of blood T cell repertoires in COVID-19. Produced via immunoSEQ multiplex PCR; TCRdb's table is partial and in-frame only. Of around 290,000 clones in the sample, nearly 90% were seen once. Sample: PBMCs or T cells enriched from blood (not recorded which). These receptors came from a woman aged 25 to 39 who had recovered from COVID-19.

The chain carries TRBV6-6 and TRBJ1-1; weak D call: TRBD1 (5 bases). From germline, CDR1 is MNHNY and CDR2 SVGAGI (reference sequence). The CDR3 spans 13 residues. The V gene lost 2 bases and the J gene lost 5 bases, with 9 bases spanning the gap. The CDR3, as DNA: TGTGCCAGCAGTTACGTTGCAGGGACTGAAGCTTTCTTT. Residues: CASSYVAGTEAFF.

This clone was picked up a small number of times. The sample holds other DNA sequences that translate to the same CDR3. This chain connects TRBV19 to TRBJ2-3; 8 positions agree with TRBD2. J was trimmed by 0 bases and V by 4 bases; bases with no gene match: 3. The germline V gene has CDR1 LNHDA and CDR2 SQIVND (reference sequence). The CDR3 is 15 residues long. The CDR3, as DNA: TGTGCCAGTAGTACAGCGGGGGTGAGCACAGATACGCAGTATTTT. The encoded protein is CASSTAGVSTDTQYF.